This T cell receptor (beta chain) was identified during a study of OX40 agonist ivuxolimab in advanced cancers. TCRdb's table, derived via immunoSEQ multiplex PCR, lists solely in-frame clones and lacks some. Of roughly 50,000 clones listed, just over 85% are singletons. Germline V gene lookup returns CDR1 SGHRS and CDR2 YFSETQ. The CDR3 has 15 residues. Trimming cost V 0 bases and J 2 bases; bases outside gene matches: 3. The chain uses TRBV5-1 and TRBJ2-7; TRBD1 matches 9 bases. Sequenced here: CD4+ or CD8+ T cells sorted from blood, sampled in a trial of the OX40 agonist ivuxolimab. The receptor's source is an adult with an advanced solid tumor such as melanoma, head and neck, liver or kidney cancer. The CDR3 sequence is CASSLVRTGAYEQYF. The CDR3 DNA reads TGCGCCAGCAGCTTGGTGCGGACAGGGGCCTACGAGCAGTACTTC.